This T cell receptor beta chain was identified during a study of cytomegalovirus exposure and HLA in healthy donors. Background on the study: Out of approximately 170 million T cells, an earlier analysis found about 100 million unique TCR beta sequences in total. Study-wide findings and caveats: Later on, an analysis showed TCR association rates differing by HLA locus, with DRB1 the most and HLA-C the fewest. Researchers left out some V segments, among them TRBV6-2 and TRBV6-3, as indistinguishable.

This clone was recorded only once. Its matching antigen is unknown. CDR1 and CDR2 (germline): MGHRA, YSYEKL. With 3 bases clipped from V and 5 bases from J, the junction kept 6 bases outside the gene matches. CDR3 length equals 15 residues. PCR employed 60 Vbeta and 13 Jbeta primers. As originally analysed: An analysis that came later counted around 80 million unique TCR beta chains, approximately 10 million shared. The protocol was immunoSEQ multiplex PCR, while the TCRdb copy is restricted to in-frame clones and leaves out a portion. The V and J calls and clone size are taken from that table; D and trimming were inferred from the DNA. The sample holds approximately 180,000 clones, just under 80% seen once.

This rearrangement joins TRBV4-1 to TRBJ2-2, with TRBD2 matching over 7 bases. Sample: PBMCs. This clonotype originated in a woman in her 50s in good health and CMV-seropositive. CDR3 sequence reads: CASSHPREGTGELFF. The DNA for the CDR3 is TGCGCCAGCAGCCACCCAAGGGAGGGAACCGGGGAGCTGTTTTTT.